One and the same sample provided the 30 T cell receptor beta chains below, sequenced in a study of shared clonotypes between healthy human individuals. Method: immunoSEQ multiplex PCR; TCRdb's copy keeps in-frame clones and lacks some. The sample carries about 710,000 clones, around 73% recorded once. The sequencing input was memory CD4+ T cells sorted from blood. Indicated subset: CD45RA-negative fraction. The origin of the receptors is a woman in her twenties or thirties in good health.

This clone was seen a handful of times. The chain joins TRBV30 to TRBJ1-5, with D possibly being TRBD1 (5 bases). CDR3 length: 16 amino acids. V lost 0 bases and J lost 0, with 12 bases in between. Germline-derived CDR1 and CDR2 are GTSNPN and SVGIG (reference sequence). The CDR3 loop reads CAWSVRGAHSNQPQHF. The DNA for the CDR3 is TGTGCCTGGAGTGTACGCGGGGCGCATAGCAATCAGCCCCAGCATTTT.

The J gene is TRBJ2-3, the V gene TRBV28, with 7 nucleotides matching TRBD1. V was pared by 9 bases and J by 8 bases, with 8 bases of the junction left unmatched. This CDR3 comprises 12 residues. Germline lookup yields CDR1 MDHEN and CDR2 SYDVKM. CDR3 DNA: TGTGCCAGTACAACACAGGGGAGTACGCAGTATTTT. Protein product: CASTTQGSTQYF.

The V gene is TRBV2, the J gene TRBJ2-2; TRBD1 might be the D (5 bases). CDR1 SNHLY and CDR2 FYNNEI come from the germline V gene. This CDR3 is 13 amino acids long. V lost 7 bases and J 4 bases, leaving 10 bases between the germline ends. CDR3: CASKLTVTGELFF. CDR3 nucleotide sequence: TGTGCCAGCAAATTGACAGTCACCGGGGAGCTGTTTTTT.

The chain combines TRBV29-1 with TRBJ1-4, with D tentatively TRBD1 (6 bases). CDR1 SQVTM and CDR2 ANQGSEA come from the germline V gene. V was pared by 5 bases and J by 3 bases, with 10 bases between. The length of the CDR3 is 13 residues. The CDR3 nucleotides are TGCAGCGTTCTCAGGGGTTCTAATGAAAAACTGTTTTTT. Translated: CSVLRGSNEKLFF.

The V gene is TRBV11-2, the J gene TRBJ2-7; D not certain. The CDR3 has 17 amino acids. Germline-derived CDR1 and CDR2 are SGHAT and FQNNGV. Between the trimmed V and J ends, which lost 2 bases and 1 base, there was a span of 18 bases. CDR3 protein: CASSLSIQIGKSYEQYF. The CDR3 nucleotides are TGTGCCAGCAGCTTATCAATCCAAATCGGCAAATCCTACGAGCAGTACTTC.

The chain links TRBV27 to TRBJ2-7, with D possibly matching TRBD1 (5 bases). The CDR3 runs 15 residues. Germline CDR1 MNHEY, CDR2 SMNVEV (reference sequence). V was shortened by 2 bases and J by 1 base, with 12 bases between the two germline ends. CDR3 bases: TGTGCCAGCAGTTTACAGTCGCAGGGATCCTACGAGCAGTACTTC. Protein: CASSLQSQGSYEQYF.

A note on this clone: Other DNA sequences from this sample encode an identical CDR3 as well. The chain's CDR3 is CASSSYSYSYEQYF. CDR3 in DNA: TGTGCCAGCAGTTCCTACAGTTACTCCTACGAGCAGTACTTC. The V call is TRBV28, the J call TRBJ2-7; D gene uncertain. This CDR3 contains 14 residues. V was pared by 4 bases and J by 0 bases, with 10 bases between. Germline CDR1 and CDR2: MDHEN and SYDVKM.

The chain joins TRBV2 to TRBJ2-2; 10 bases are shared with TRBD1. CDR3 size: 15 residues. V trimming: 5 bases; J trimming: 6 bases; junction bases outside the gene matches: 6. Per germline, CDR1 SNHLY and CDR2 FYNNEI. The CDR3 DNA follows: TGTGCCAGCAGTCCCCGGACAGGGGGTCCCGGGGAGCTGTTTTTT. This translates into CASSPRTGGPGELFF.

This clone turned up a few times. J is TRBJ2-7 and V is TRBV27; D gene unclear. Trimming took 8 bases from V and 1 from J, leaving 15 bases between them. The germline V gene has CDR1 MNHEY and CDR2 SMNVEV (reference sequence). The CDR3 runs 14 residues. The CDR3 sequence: CASRLVGGSYEQYF. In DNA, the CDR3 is TGTGCCAGCCGGCTGGTCGGCGGATCCTACGAGCAGTACTTC.

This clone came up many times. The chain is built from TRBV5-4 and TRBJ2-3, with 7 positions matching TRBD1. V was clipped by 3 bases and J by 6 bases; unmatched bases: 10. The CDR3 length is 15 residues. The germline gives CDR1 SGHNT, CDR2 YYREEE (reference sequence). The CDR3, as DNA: TGTGCCAGCAGCTGGTCGGGACAGCCCATGGATACGCAGTATTTT. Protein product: CASSWSGQPMDTQYF. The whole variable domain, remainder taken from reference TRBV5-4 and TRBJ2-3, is ETGVTQSPTHLIKTRGQQVTLRCSSQSGHNTVSWYQQALGQGPQFIFQYYREEENGRGNFPPRFSGLQFPNYSSELNVNALELDDSALYLCASSWSGQPMDTQYFGPGTRLTVL.

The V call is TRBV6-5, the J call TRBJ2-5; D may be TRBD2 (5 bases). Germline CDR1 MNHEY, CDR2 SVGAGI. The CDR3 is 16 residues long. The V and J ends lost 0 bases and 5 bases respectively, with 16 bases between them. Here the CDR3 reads CASSYSVDTGWETQYF. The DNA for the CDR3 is TGTGCCAGCAGTTACTCGGTCGACACGGGGTGGGAGACCCAGTACTTC.

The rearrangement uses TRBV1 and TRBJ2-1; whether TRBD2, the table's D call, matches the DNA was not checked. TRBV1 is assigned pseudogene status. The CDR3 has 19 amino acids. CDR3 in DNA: TGCACCAGCAGCCCCATCGGGACTAGCGGCTCGAGCTCCTACAATGAGCAGTTCTTC. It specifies CTSSPIGTSGSSSYNEQFF.

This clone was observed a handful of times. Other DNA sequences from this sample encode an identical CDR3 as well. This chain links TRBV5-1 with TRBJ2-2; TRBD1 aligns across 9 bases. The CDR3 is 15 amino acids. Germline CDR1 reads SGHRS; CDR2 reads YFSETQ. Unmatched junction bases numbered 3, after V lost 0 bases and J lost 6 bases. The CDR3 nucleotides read TGCGCCAGCAGCTTGGGGGACAGGGATGCCGGGGAGCTGTTTTTT. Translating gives CASSLGDRDAGELFF.

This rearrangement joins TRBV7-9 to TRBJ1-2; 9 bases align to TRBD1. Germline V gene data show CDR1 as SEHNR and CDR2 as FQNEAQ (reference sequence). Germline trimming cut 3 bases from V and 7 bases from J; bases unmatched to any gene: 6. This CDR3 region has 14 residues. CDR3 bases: TGTGCCAGCAGCTTGGGGACAGGGAGAGGTGGCTACACCTTC. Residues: CASSLGTGRGGYTF.

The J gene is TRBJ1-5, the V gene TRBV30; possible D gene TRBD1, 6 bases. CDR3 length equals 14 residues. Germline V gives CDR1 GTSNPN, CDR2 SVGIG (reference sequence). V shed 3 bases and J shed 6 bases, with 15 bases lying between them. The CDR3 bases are TGTGCCTGGAGCCAGGGGATGTCAGGTCAGCCCCAGCATTTT. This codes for CAWSQGMSGQPQHF.

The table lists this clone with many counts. DNA for the CDR3: TGTGCCAGCAGCGTATCTAGCGGGAGGGGGATTAATGAGCAGTTCTTC. This gives the protein CASSVSSGRGINEQFF. The V call is TRBV28, the J call TRBJ2-1; 12 bases align to TRBD2. J gave up 7 bases and V 6 bases, and 10 bases lay outside the gene matches. CDR3 size: 16 residues. From germline, CDR1 is MDHEN and CDR2 SYDVKM.

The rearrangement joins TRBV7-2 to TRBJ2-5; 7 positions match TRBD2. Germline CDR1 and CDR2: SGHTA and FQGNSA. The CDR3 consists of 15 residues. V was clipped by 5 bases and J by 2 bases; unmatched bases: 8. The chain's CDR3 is CASSLGGSPQETQYF. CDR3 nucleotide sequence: TGTGCCAGCAGCCTGGGAGGGAGCCCTCAAGAGACCCAGTACTTC. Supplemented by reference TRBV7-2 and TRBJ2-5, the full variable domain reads GAGVSQSPSNKVTEKGKDVELRCDPISGHTALYWYRQSLGQGLEFLIYFQGNSAPDKSGLPSDRFSAERTGGSVSTLTIQRTQQEDSAVYLCASSLGGSPQETQYFGPGTRLLVL.

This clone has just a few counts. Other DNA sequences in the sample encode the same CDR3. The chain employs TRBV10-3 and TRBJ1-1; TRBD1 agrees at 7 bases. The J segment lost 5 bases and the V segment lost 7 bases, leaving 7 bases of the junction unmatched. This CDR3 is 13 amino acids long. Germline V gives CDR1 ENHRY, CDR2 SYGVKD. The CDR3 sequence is CAITPTGRTEAFF. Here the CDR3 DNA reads TGTGCCATCACCCCGACAGGGAGGACTGAAGCTTTCTTT.

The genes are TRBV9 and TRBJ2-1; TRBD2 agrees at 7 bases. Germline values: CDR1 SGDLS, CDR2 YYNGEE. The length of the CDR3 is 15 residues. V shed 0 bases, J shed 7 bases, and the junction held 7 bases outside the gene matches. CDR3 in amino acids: CASSVDGRTMNEQFF. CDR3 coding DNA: TGTGCCAGCAGCGTAGACGGGAGGACAATGAATGAGCAGTTCTTC.

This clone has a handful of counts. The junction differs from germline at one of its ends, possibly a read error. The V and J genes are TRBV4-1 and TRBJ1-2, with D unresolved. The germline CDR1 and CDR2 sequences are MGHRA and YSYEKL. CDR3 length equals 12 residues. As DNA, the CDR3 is TGCGCCAGCAGCCAAGAGGCCCAATTGTTAGCCTTC. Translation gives CASSQEAQLLAF.

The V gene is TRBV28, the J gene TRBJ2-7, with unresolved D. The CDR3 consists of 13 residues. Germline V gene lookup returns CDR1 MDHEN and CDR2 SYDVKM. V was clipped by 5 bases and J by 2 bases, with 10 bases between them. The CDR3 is CASSVHGPYEQYF. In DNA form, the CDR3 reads TGTGCCAGCAGTGTACACGGCCCCTACGAGCAGTACTTC.

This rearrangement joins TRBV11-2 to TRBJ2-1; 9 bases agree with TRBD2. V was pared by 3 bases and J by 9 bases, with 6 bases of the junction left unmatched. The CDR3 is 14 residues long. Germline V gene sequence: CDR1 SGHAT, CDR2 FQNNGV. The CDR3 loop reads CASSLREGLGEQFF. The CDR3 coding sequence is TGTGCCAGCAGCTTGCGGGAGGGCCTCGGTGAGCAGTTCTTC.

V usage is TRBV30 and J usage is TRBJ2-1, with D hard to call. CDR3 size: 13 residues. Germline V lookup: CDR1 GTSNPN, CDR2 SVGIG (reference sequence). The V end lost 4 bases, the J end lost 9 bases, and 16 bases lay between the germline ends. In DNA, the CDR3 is TGTGCCTGGATGAGTAAGATCGGCGCTGAGCAGTTCTTC. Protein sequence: CAWMSKIGAEQFF.

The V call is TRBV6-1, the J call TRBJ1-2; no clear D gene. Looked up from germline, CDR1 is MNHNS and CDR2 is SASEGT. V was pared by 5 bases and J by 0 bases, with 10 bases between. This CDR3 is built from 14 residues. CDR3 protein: CASSPIEPNYGYTF. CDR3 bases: TGTGCCAGCAGTCCCATCGAGCCTAACTATGGCTACACCTTC.

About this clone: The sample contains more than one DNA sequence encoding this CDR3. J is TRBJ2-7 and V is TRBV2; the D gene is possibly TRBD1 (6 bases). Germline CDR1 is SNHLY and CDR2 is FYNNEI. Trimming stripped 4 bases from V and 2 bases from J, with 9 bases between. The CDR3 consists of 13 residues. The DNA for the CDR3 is TGTGCCAGCAGTGTGGACAGTACCTACGAGCAGTACTTC. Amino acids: CASSVDSTYEQYF. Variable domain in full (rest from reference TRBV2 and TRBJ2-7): EPEVTQTPSHQVTQMGQEVILRCVPISNHLYFYWYRQILGQKVEFLVSFYNNEISEKSEIFDDQFSVERPDGSNFTLKIRSTKLEDSAMYFCASSVDSTYEQYFGPGTRLTVT.

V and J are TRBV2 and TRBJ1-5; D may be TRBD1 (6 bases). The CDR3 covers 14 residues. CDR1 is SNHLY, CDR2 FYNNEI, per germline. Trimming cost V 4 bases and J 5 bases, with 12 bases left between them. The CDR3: CASSGTAGHQPQHF. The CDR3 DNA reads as TGTGCCAGCAGTGGGACAGCCGGGCATCAGCCCCAGCATTTT.

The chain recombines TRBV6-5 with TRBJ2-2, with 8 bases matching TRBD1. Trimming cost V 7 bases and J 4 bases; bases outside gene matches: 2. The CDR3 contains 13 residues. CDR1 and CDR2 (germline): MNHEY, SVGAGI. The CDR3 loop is CASTTGGTGELFF. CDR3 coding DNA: TGTGCCAGCACTACAGGGGGCACCGGGGAGCTGTTTTTT.

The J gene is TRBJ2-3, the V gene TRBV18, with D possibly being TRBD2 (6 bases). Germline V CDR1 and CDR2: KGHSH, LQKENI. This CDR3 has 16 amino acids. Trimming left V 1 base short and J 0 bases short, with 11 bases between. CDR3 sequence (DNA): TGTGCCAGCTCACCACTCACGCGGGGCAGCACAGATACGCAGTATTTT. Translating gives CASSPLTRGSTDTQYF.

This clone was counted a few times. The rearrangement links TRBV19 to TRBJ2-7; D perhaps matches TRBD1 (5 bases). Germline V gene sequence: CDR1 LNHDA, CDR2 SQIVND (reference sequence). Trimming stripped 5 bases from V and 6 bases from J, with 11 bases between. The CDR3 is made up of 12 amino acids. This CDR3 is CASSEQDTEQYF. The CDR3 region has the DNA TGTGCCAGTAGTGAACAGGATACCGAGCAGTACTTC.

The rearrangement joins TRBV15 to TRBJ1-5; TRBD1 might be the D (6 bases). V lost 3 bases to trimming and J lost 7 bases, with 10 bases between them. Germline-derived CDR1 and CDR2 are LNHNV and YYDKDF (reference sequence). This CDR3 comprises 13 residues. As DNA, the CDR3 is TGTGCCACCAGCAGCCAGGGGTGGCAGCCCCAGCATTTT. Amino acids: CATSSQGWQPQHF.